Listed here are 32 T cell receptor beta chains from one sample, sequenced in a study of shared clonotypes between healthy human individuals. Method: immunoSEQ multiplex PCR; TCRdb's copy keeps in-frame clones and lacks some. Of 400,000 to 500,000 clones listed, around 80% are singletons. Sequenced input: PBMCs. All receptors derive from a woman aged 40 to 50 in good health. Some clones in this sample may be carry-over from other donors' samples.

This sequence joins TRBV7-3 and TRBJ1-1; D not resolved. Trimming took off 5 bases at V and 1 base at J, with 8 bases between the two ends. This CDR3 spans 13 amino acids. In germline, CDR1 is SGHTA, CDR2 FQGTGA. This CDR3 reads CASSQTWNTEAFF. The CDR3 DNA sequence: TGTGCCAGCAGCCAAACATGGAACACTGAAGCTTTCTTT. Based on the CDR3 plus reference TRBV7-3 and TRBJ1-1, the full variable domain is GAGVSQTPSNKVTEKGKYVELRCDPISGHTALYWYRQSLGQGPEFLIYFQGTGAADDSGLPNDRFFAVRPEGSVSTLKIQRTERGDSAVYLCASSQTWNTEAFFGQGTRLTVV.

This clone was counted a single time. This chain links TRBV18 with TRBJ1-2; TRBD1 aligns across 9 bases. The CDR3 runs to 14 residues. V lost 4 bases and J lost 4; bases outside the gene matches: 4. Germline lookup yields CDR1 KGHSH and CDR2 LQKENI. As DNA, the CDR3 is TGTGCCAGCTCACGGGACAGGGACCTCTATGGCTACACCTTC. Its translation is CASSRDRDLYGYTF.

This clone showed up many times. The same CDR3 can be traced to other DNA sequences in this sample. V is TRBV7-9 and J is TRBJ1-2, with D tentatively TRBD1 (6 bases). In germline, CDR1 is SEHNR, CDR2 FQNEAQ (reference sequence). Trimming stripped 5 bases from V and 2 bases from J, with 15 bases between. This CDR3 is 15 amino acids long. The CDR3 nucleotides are TGTGCCAGCAGCCCCGAAACAGGGTTCAACTATGGCTACACCTTC. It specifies CASSPETGFNYGYTF.

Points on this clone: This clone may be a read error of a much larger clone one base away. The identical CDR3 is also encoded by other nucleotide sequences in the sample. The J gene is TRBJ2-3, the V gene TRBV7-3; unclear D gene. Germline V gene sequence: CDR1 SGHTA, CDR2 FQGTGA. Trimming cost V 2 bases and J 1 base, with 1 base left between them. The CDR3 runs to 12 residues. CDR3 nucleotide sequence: TGTGCCAGCAGCTTAGGCACAGATACGCAGTATTTT. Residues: CASSLGTDTQYF.

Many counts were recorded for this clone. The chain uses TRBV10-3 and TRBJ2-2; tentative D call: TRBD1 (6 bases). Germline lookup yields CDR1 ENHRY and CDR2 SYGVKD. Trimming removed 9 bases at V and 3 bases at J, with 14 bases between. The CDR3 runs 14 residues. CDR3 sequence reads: CAIGQQPYTGELFF. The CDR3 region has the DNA TGTGCCATAGGACAGCAACCATACACCGGGGAGCTGTTTTTT.

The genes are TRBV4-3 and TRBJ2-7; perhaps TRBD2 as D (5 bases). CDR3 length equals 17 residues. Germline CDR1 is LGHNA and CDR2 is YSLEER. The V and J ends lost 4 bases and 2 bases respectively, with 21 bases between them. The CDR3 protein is CASSPLNAVGNPYEQYF. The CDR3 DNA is TGCGCCAGCAGCCCGCTCAACGCGGTCGGGAACCCCTACGAGCAGTACTTC.

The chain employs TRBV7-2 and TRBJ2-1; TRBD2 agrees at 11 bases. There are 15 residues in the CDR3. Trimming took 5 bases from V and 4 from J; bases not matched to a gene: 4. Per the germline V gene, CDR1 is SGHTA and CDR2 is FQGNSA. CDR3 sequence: CASSGRLAGYNEQFF. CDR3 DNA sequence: TGTGCCAGCAGCGGCAGACTAGCGGGGTACAATGAGCAGTTCTTC.

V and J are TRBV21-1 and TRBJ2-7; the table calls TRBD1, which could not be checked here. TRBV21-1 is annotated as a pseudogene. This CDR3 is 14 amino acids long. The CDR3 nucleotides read TGTGCCAGCAGCAAAGTTGAGACAGCCTACGAGCAGTACTTC. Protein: CASSKVETAYEQYF.

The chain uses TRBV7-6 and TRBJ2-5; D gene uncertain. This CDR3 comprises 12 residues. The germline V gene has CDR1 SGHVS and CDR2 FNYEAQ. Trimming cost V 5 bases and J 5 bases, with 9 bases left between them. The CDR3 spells CASSPYGETQYF. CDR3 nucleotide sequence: TGTGCCAGCAGCCCCTACGGGGAGACCCAGTACTTC.

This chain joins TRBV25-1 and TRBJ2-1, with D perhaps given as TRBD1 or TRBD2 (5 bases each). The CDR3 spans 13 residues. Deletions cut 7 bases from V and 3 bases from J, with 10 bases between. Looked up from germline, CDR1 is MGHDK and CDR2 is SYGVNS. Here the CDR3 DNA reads TGTGCCAGCAACCGGGACCACTACAATGAGCAGTTCTTC. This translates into CASNRDHYNEQFF.

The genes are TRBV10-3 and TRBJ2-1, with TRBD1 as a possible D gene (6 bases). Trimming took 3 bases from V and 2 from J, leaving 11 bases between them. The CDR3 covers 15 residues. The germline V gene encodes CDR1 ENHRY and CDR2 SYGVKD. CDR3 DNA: TGTGCCATCAGTGAACCCGACAGGACCTACAATGAGCAGTTCTTC. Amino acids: CAISEPDRTYNEQFF.

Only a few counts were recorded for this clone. This CDR3 reads CASSPPAGPYGYTF. The CDR3 DNA is TGTGCCAGCAGTCCCCCCGCGGGGCCCTATGGCTACACCTTC. The V gene is TRBV6-5, the J gene TRBJ1-2, with D maybe TRBD1 (5 bases). From germline, CDR1 is MNHEY and CDR2 SVGAGI. V dropped 5 bases and J dropped 4 bases, with 14 bases sitting between them. The CDR3 runs 14 residues.

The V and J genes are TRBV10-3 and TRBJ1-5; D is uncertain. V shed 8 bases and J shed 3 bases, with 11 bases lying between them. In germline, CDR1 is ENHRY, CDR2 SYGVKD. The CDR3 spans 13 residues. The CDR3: CAIAVADNQPQHF. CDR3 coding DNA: TGTGCCATCGCGGTGGCAGACAATCAGCCCCAGCATTTT.

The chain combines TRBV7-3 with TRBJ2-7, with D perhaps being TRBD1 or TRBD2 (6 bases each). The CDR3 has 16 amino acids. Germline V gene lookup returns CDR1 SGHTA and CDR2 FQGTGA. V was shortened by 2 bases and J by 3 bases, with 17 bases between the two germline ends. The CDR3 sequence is CASSLDGGIQGYEQYF. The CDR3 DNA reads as TGTGCCAGCAGCTTAGATGGGGGGATACAGGGCTACGAGCAGTACTTC.

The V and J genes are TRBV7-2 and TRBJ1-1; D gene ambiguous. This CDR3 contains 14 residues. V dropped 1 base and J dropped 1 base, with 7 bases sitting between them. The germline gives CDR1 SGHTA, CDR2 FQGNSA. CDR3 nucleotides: TGTGCCAGCAGCTTAGTTCGTACGAACACTGAAGCTTTCTTT. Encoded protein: CASSLVRTNTEAFF.

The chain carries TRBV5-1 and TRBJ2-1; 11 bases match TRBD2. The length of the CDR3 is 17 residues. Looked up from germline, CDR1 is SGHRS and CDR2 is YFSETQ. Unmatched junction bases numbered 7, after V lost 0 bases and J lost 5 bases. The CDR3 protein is CASSLGLAGLLDNEQFF. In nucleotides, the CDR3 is TGCGCCAGCAGCTTGGGACTAGCGGGATTACTCGACAATGAGCAGTTCTTC. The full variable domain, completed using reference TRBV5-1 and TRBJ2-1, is KAGVTQTPRYLIKTRGQQVTLSCSPISGHRSVSWYQQTPGQGLQFLFEYFSETQRNKGNFPGRFSGRQFSNSRSEMNVSTLELGDSALYLCASSLGLAGLLDNEQFFGPGTRLTVL.

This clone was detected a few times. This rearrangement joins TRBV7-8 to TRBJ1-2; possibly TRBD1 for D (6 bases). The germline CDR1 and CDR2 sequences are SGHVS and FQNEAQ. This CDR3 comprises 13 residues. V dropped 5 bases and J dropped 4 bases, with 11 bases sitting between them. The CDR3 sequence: CASSLQGTYGYTF. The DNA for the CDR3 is TGTGCCAGCAGCCTCCAGGGGACCTATGGCTACACCTTC.

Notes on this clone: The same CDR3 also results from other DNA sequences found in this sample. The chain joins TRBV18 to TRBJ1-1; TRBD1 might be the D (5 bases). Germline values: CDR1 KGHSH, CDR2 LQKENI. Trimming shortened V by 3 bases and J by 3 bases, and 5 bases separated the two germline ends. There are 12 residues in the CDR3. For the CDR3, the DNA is TGTGCCAGCTCACCGGGGGACACTGAAGCTTTCTTT. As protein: CASSPGDTEAFF.

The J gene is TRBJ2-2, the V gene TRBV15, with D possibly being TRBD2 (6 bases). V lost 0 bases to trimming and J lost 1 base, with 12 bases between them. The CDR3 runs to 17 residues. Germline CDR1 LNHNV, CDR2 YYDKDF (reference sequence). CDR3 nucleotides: TGTGCCACCAGCAGAGATGTTAGCGGAGTGAACACCGGGGAGCTGTTTTTT. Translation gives CATSRDVSGVNTGELFF.

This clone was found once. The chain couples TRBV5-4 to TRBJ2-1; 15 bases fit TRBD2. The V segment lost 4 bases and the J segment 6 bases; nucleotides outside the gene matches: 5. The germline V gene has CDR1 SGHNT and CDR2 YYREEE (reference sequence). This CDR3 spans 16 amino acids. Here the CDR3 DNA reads TGTGCCAGCAGCAGGACTAGCGGGAGGGCCGCCAATGAGCAGTTCTTC. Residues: CASSRTSGRAANEQFF.

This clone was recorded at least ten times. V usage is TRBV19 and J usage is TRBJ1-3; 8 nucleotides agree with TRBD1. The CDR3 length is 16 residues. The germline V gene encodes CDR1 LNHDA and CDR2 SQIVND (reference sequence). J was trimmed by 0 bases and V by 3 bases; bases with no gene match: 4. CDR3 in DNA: TGTGCCAGTAGTATCCAGGGGGCCAACTCTGGAAACACCATATATTTT. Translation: CASSIQGANSGNTIYF.

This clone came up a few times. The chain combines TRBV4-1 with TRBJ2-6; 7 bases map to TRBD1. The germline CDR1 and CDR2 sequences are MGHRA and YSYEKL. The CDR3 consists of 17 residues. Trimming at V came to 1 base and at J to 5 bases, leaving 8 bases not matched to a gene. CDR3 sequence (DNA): TGCGCCAGCAGCCAAGGGACAGGCCTCCCTTGGGCCAACGTCCTGACTTTC. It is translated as CASSQGTGLPWANVLTF.

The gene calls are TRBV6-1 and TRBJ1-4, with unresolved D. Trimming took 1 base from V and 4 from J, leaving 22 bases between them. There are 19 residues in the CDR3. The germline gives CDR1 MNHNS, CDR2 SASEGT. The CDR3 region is CASSEVLITALDGNEKLFF. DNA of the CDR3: TGTGCCAGCAGTGAAGTCCTTATAACAGCCTTGGACGGTAATGAAAAACTGTTTTTT.

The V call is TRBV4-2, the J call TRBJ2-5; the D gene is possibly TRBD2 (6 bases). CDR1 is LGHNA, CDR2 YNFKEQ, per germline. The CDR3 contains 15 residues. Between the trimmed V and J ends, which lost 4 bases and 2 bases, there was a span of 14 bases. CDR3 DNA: TGTGCCAGCAGCCTTGGGGACTCGCTGCAAGAGACCCAGTACTTC. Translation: CASSLGDSLQETQYF.

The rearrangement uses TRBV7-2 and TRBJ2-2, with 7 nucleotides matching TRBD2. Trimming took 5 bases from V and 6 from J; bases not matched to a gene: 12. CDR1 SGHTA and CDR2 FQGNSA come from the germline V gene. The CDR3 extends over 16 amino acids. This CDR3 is CASSPLPGGSAGELFF. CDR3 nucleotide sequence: TGTGCCAGCAGCCCCCTCCCCGGGGGGTCGGCCGGGGAGCTGTTTTTT. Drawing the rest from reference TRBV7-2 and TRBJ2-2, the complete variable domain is GAGVSQSPSNKVTEKGKDVELRCDPISGHTALYWYRQSLGQGLEFLIYFQGNSAPDKSGLPSDRFSAERTGGSVSTLTIQRTQQEDSAVYLCASSPLPGGSAGELFFGEGSRLTVL.

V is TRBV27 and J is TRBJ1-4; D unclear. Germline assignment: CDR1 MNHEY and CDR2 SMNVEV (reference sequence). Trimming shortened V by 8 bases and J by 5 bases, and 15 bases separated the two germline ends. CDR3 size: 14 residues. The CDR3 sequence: CASAIGRTNEKLFF. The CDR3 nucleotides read TGTGCCAGCGCTATTGGCAGGACGAATGAAAAACTGTTTTTT.

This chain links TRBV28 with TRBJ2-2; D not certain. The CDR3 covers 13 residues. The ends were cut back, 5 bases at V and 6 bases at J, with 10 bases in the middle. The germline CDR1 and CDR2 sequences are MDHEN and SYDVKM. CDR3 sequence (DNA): TGTGCCAGCAGTCCCTGGATTGCCGGGGAGCTGTTTTTT. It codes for CASSPWIAGELFF.

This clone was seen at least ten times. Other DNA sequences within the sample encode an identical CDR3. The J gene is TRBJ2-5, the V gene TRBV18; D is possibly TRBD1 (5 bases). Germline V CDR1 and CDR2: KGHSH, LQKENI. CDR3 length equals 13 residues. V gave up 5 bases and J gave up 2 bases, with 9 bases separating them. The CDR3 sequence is CASSSRQQETQYF. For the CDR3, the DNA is TGTGCCAGCTCATCAAGACAGCAAGAGACCCAGTACTTC.

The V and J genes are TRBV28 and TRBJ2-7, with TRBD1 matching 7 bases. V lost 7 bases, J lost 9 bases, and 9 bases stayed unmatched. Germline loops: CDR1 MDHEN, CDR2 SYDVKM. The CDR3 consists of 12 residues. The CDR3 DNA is TGTGCCAGCACCCCCCTAGGGGGCGTGCAGTACTTC. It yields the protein CASTPLGGVQYF.

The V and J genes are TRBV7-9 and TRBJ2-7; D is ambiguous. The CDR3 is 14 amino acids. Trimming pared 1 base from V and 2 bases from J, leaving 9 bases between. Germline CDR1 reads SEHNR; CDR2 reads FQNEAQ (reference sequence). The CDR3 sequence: CASSLGNGPYEQYF. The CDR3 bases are TGTGCCAGCAGCTTAGGGAATGGTCCCTACGAGCAGTACTTC.

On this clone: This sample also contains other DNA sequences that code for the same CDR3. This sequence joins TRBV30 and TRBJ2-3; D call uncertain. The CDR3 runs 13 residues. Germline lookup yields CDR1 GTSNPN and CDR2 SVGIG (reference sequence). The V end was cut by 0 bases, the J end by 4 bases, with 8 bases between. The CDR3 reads CAWSVKGSDTQYF. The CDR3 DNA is TGTGCCTGGAGTGTAAAAGGGTCAGATACGCAGTATTTT.

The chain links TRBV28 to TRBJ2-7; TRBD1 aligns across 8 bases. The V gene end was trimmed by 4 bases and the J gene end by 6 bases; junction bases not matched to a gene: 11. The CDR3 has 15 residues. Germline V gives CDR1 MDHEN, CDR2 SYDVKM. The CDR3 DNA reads TGTGCCAGCAGTTCCTATGGGACAGGTGCCCCCGAGCAGTACTTC. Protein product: CASSSYGTGAPEQYF.